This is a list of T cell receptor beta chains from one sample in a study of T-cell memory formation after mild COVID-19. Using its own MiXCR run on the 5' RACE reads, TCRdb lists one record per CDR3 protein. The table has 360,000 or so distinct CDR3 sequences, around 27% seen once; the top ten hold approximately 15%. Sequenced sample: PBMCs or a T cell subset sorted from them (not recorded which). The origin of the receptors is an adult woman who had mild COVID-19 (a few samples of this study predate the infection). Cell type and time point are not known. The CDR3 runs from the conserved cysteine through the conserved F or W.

CDR3 protein: CASSLGGDTGAEAFF
J gene: TRBJ1-1
V gene: TRBV5-1

CDR3 protein: CASSLTSHEQYF
J gene: TRBJ2-7
V gene: TRBV4-1

CDR3 protein: CASSLEDGSYHREQYF
J gene: TRBJ2-7
V gene: TRBV7-8

CDR3 protein: CATSDTRADTGELFF
J gene: TRBJ2-2
V gene: TRBV24-1

CDR3 protein: CASRPGTGSTEAFF
J gene: TRBJ1-1
V gene: TRBV14

CDR3 protein: CASSPLGTSGKGGQFF
J gene: TRBJ2-1
V gene: TRBV6-5

CDR3 protein: CASSESPGPGQETQYF
J gene: TRBJ2-5
V gene: TRBV2

CDR3 protein: CSVVLHPAAGPTDTQYF
J gene: TRBJ2-3
V gene: TRBV29-1

CDR3 protein: CASSQGWEQYF
J gene: TRBJ2-7
V gene: TRBV4-1

CDR3 protein: CSARDLGKNIQYF
J gene: TRBJ2-4
V gene: TRBV20-1

CDR3 protein: CASSVRSEQYF
J gene: TRBJ2-7
V gene: TRBV2

CDR3 protein: CASSPTAGRGASDTQYF
J gene: TRBJ2-3
V gene: TRBV12-3/TRBV12-4

CDR3 protein: CASSYSDLVGWETQYF
J gene: TRBJ2-5
V gene: TRBV6-5

CDR3 protein: CASSVGGYAGELFF
J gene: TRBJ2-2
V gene: TRBV9

CDR3 protein: CSVETGIGTGNTIYF
J gene: TRBJ1-3
V gene: TRBV29-1

CDR3 protein: CASSFPGLAGLGELFF
J gene: TRBJ2-2
V gene: TRBV27

CDR3 protein: CASSLEGGQWTEAFF
J gene: TRBJ1-1
V gene: TRBV11-2

CDR3 protein: CASSVNPDSGNTIYF
J gene: TRBJ1-3
V gene: TRBV9

CDR3 protein: CASSVTSGTGFTDTQYF
J gene: TRBJ2-3
V gene: TRBV6-5

CDR3 protein: CASSPILEEQYF
J gene: TRBJ2-7
V gene: TRBV5-5

CDR3 protein: CASSTHQGNNQPQHF
J gene: TRBJ1-5
V gene: TRBV6-1

CDR3 protein: CASSGPEAFF
J gene: TRBJ1-1
V gene: TRBV7-9

CDR3 protein: CASSPTGTYEQYF
J gene: TRBJ2-7
V gene: TRBV18

CDR3 protein: CSVETSSYEQYF
J gene: TRBJ2-7
V gene: TRBV29-1

CDR3 protein: CASSLETKTSYEQYF
J gene: TRBJ2-7
V gene: TRBV4-3

CDR3 protein: CASSGSGSHNEQFF
J gene: TRBJ2-1
V gene: TRBV7-9

CDR3 protein: CASSLNRAGGLDTEAFF
J gene: TRBJ1-1
V gene: TRBV7-9

CDR3 protein: CASSPPGVGANVLTF
J gene: TRBJ2-6
V gene: TRBV12-3/TRBV12-4

CDR3 protein: CASSENRGEKLFF
J gene: TRBJ1-4
V gene: TRBV12-3/TRBV12-4

CDR3 protein: CSARGTPGAGTSYEQYF
J gene: TRBJ2-7
V gene: TRBV20-1

CDR3 protein: CASSLDTAVQNIQYF
J gene: TRBJ2-4
V gene: TRBV5-1

CDR3 protein: CASSWPSGTDTQYF
J gene: TRBJ2-3
V gene: TRBV12-3/TRBV12-4

CDR3 protein: CASNEAGGYGYTF
J gene: TRBJ1-2
V gene: TRBV6-1

CDR3 protein: CASSLATRNTIYF
J gene: TRBJ1-3
V gene: TRBV11-3

CDR3 protein: CSAQGLGGSHRGNEQFF
J gene: TRBJ2-1
V gene: TRBV20-1

CDR3 protein: CASSRRGQVTDTQYF
J gene: TRBJ2-3
V gene: TRBV7-9

CDR3 protein: CASSLAGLASDEQYF
J gene: TRBJ2-7
V gene: TRBV7-6

CDR3 protein: CASSASRTGGTDTQYF
J gene: TRBJ2-3
V gene: TRBV11-3

CDR3 protein: CASNSGSSYNEQFF
J gene: TRBJ2-1
V gene: TRBV9

CDR3 protein: CASSSSSGAPGGYTF
J gene: TRBJ1-2
V gene: TRBV9

CDR3 protein: CATSELANTGNTGELFF
J gene: TRBJ2-2
V gene: TRBV24-1

CDR3 protein: CASSSPFAGGYEQYF
J gene: TRBJ2-7
V gene: TRBV11-2

CDR3 protein: CATSEAGRGGYTF
J gene: TRBJ1-2
V gene: TRBV24-1

CDR3 protein: CASSYTRTGAYEQYF
J gene: TRBJ2-7
V gene: TRBV6-5

CDR3 protein: CASSSAGLAGATDTQYF
J gene: TRBJ2-3
V gene: TRBV6-2/TRBV6-3

CDR3 protein: CASSSGLAEINEQFF
J gene: TRBJ2-1
V gene: TRBV5-1

CDR3 protein: CSARALAGGLEETQYF
J gene: TRBJ2-5
V gene: TRBV20-1

CDR3 protein: CASSLAPSGGYNEQFF
J gene: TRBJ2-1
V gene: TRBV7-2

CDR3 protein: CASSLGLRDHEQFF
J gene: TRBJ2-1
V gene: TRBV12-3/TRBV12-4

CDR3 protein: CSVSRVSEAFF
J gene: TRBJ1-1
V gene: TRBV29-1

CDR3 protein: CASSPYTGYEQYF
J gene: TRBJ2-7
V gene: TRBV18

CDR3 protein: CATSRQGRTDTQYF
J gene: TRBJ2-3
V gene: TRBV24-1

CDR3 protein: CASSGQGARNTEAFF
J gene: TRBJ1-1
V gene: TRBV6-6

CDR3 protein: CSVQVNTGELFF
J gene: TRBJ2-2
V gene: TRBV20-1

CDR3 protein: CASSQDRRDYSFYNEQFF
J gene: TRBJ2-1
V gene: TRBV3-1

CDR3 protein: CASSLPSLTDTQYF
J gene: TRBJ2-3
V gene: TRBV7-9

CDR3 protein: CASSQSGAGRSGTDTQYF
J gene: TRBJ2-3
V gene: TRBV23-1